A selection of T cell receptor beta chains follows, all from one sample in a study of blood T cell repertoires in COVID-19. The assay was immunoSEQ multiplex PCR, and TCRdb's table has in-frame clones only and misses some. The sample includes approximately 490,000 clones, more than 85% seen only once; the top ten take 6.5% to 8.5%. Material: PBMCs or T cells enriched from blood (not recorded which). The receptors come from a woman aged 55-75 years who had recovered from COVID-19. The CDR3 runs from the conserved cysteine through the conserved F or W. A D gene is named only where the DNA matches it firmly. The size of a clone is reported for some rows only, either as once, few or many, or as a class for expanded clones.

size: NA
V: TRBV27
J: TRBJ2-6
D: NA
CDR3: CASTLGGGAGANVLTF
DNA: TGTGCCAGCACCCTGGGAGGTGGGGCTGGGGCCAACGTCCTGACTTTC

size: few
V: TRBV5-4
J: TRBJ2-7
D: NA
CDR3: CASSLPAGESYEQYF
DNA: TGTGCCAGCAGCTTGCCAGCAGGGGAATCCTACGAGCAGTACTTC

size: NA
V: TRBV6-1
J: TRBJ1-2
D: NA
CDR3: CASSEGGQGNYGYTF
DNA: TGTGCCAGCAGTGAAGGGGGGCAGGGCAACTATGGCTACACCTTC

size: NA
V: TRBV6-5
J: TRBJ2-2
D: TRBD1
CDR3: CASIPGQGAGELFF
DNA: TGTGCCAGCATCCCGGGACAGGGGGCCGGGGAGCTGTTTTTT

size: NA
V: TRBV24-1
J: TRBJ2-5
D: TRBD1
CDR3: CATSDVGDRGAETQYF
DNA: TGTGCCACCAGTGATGTGGGGGACAGGGGCGCCGAGACCCAGTACTTC

size: NA
V: TRBV18
J: TRBJ1-2
D: NA
CDR3: CASSPLYRDGYTF
DNA: TGTGCCAGCTCACCATTATACAGGGATGGCTACACCTTC

size: NA
V: TRBV2
J: TRBJ2-3
D: NA
CDR3: CASSPNGLPPDTQYF
DNA: TGTGCCAGCAGCCCGAATGGACTCCCCCCAGATACGCAGTATTTT

size: NA
V: TRBV15
J: TRBJ1-2
D: TRBD1
CDR3: CATSRDPGGWGYTF
DNA: TGTGCCACCAGCAGAGATCCAGGGGGCTGGGGCTACACCTTC

size: NA
V: TRBV27
J: TRBJ2-1
D: TRBD1
CDR3: CASRTHRTGENFYNEQFF
DNA: TGTGCCAGCAGGACCCACCGGACAGGGGAGAACTTCTACAATGAGCAGTTCTTC

size: NA
V: TRBV7-7
J: TRBJ2-2
D: TRBD1
CDR3: CASSPTGGGTGELFF
DNA: TGTGCCAGCAGCCCGACAGGGGGCGGCACCGGGGAGCTGTTTTTT

size: many
V: TRBV7-2
J: TRBJ1-2
D: NA
CDR3: CASSLAATGLYGYTF
DNA: TGTGCCAGCAGCTTAGCGGCGACAGGCTTATATGGCTACACCTTC

size: NA
V: TRBV24-1
J: TRBJ2-3
D: TRBD2
CDR3: CATSARLAGGPTDTQYF
DNA: TGTGCCACCAGTGCCAGACTAGCGGGGGGCCCCACAGATACGCAGTATTTT

size: NA
V: TRBV5-4
J: TRBJ2-7
D: NA
CDR3: CASSLTGSTSYEQYF
DNA: TGTGCCAGCAGCCTGACAGGCTCCACCTCCTACGAGCAGTACTTC

size: NA
V: TRBV10-3
J: TRBJ1-1
D: TRBD1
CDR3: CAISESGNRGGTEAFF
DNA: TGTGCCATCAGTGAGTCGGGAAACAGGGGGGGCACTGAAGCTTTCTTT

size: NA
V: TRBV27
J: TRBJ2-5
D: NA
CDR3: CASSLWGDGETQYF
DNA: TGTGCCAGCAGTTTATGGGGGGATGGAGAGACCCAGTACTTC

size: NA
V: TRBV19
J: TRBJ2-7
D: TRBD1
CDR3: CASSIGQGSSYEQYF
DNA: TGTGCCAGTAGTATAGGACAGGGTAGTTCCTACGAGCAGTACTTC

size: NA
V: TRBV30
J: TRBJ2-3
D: TRBD2
CDR3: CAWTNSGGATDTQYF
DNA: TGTGCCTGGACCAATAGCGGGGGGGCGACAGATACGCAGTATTTT

size: NA
V: TRBV24-1
J: TRBJ2-4
D: NA
CDR3: CATSDPRGSFSIQYF
DNA: TGTGCCACCAGTGATCCCCGGGGGAGCTTTAGCATTCAGTACTTC

size: NA
V: TRBV5-1
J: TRBJ2-3
D: TRBD2
CDR3: CASSSLTSGGADTQYF
DNA: TGCGCCAGCAGCTCACTGACTAGCGGGGGGGCAGATACGCAGTATTTT

size: NA
V: TRBV2
J: TRBJ2-1
D: NA
CDR3: CASSGQNNAYNEQFF
DNA: TGTGCCAGCAGTGGACAGAACAACGCCTACAATGAGCAGTTCTTC

size: NA
V: TRBV5-6
J: TRBJ1-5
D: NA
CDR3: CASSLTGPNQPQHF
DNA: TGTGCCAGCAGCTTGACAGGGCCCAATCAGCCCCAGCATTTT

size: few
V: TRBV4-2
J: TRBJ1-1
D: TRBD1
CDR3: CASSQPGQENTEAFF
DNA: TGTGCCAGCAGCCAACCCGGACAGGAGAACACTGAAGCTTTCTTT

size: once
V: TRBV3-1/TRBV3-2
J: TRBJ2-2
D: TRBD2
CDR3: CASSRRAGSRANTGELFF
DNA: TGTGCCAGCAGCCGACGAGCGGGGAGTAGGGCGAACACCGGGGAGCTGTTTTTT

size: NA
V: TRBV5-1
J: TRBJ1-1
D: NA
CDR3: CASSVTSQVGTEAFF
DNA: TGCGCCAGCAGCGTTACTTCTCAGGTGGGCACTGAAGCTTTCTTT

size: few
V: TRBV3-1/TRBV3-2
J: TRBJ2-7
D: NA
CDR3: CASSQQGTQSYEQYF
DNA: TGTGCCAGCAGCCAACAGGGGACCCAATCCTACGAGCAGTACTTC

size: NA
V: TRBV7-2
J: TRBJ2-1
D: TRBD2
CDR3: CASSLAQSGGFEQFF
DNA: TGTGCCAGCAGCTTAGCGCAGAGCGGGGGATTTGAGCAGTTCTTC

size: NA
V: TRBV7-8
J: TRBJ1-5
D: TRBD1
CDR3: CASSPYRGDTQPQHF
DNA: TGTGCCAGCAGCCCCTACAGGGGCGACACTCAGCCCCAGCATTTT

size: NA
V: TRBV25-1
J: TRBJ1-2
D: TRBD1
CDR3: CASSEPGQGSLNYGYTF
DNA: TGTGCCAGCAGTGAGCCGGGACAGGGAAGCTTAAACTATGGCTACACCTTC

size: NA
V: TRBV18
J: TRBJ1-1
D: TRBD1
CDR3: CASSPGQGLGNTEAFF
DNA: TGTGCCAGCTCACCTGGACAGGGGTTAGGGAACACTGAAGCTTTCTTT

size: NA
V: TRBV7-9
J: TRBJ2-2
D: TRBD1
CDR3: CASTAFIGQANTGELFF
DNA: TGTGCCAGCACCGCTTTTATAGGACAGGCCAACACCGGGGAGCTGTTTTTT

size: NA
V: TRBV14
J: TRBJ2-5
D: NA
CDR3: CASSPLGGDQETQYF
DNA: TGTGCCAGCAGCCCCCTGGGCGGGGACCAAGAGACCCAGTACTTC

size: NA
V: TRBV2
J: TRBJ1-5
D: TRBD1
CDR3: CASRDRGNQPQHF
DNA: TGTGCCAGCAGGGACAGGGGCAATCAGCCCCAGCATTTT

size: NA
V: TRBV5-5
J: TRBJ1-2
D: TRBD1
CDR3: CASSRRTGGHGYTF
DNA: TGTGCCAGCAGCAGACGGACAGGGGGGCATGGCTACACCTTC

size: NA
V: TRBV3-1/TRBV3-2
J: TRBJ1-2
D: TRBD1
CDR3: CASSPGQARYTF
DNA: TGTGCCAGCAGCCCAGGACAGGCGCGGTACACCTTC

size: NA
V: TRBV4-1
J: TRBJ2-5
D: TRBD2
CDR3: CASSRLAGLETQYF
DNA: TGCGCCAGCAGCCGACTAGCGGGGTTAGAGACCCAGTACTTC

size: NA
V: TRBV11-3
J: TRBJ2-1
D: TRBD2
CDR3: CAIQSGGAGNEQFF
DNA: TGTGCCATCCAAAGCGGGGGGGCGGGTAATGAGCAGTTCTTC

size: NA
V: TRBV3-1/TRBV3-2
J: TRBJ2-5
D: NA
CDR3: CASSQDPGEGETQYF
DNA: TGTGCCAGCAGCCAAGACCCAGGGGAGGGTGAGACCCAGTACTTC

size: few
V: TRBV15
J: TRBJ1-1
D: NA
CDR3: CATLRQENTEAFF
DNA: TGTGCCACCCTCCGACAAGAGAACACTGAAGCTTTCTTT

size: NA
V: TRBV5-1
J: TRBJ2-5
D: TRBD1
CDR3: CASSPGQIQETQYF
DNA: TGCGCCAGCAGCCCGGGACAGATCCAAGAGACCCAGTACTTC

size: NA
V: TRBV5-6
J: TRBJ1-2
D: NA
CDR3: CASSWTVTGYTF
DNA: TGTGCCAGCAGCTGGACAGTTACTGGCTACACCTTC

size: NA
V: TRBV2
J: TRBJ1-4
D: TRBD1
CDR3: CASTYASTGETEKLFF
DNA: TGTGCCAGCACCTATGCCTCGACAGGGGAGACTGAAAAACTGTTTTTT

size: once
V: TRBV18
J: TRBJ1-1
D: TRBD1
CDR3: CASSPRQGTGMNTEAFF
DNA: TGTGCCAGCTCACCAAGGCAGGGGACAGGGATGAACACTGAAGCTTTCTTT

size: NA
V: TRBV6-4
J: TRBJ1-1
D: NA
CDR3: CASSDEVNTEAFF
DNA: TGTGCCAGCAGTGATGAGGTGAACACTGAAGCTTTCTTT

size: NA
V: TRBV24-1
J: TRBJ2-1
D: TRBD2
CDR3: CATSDFGLAGGNEQFF
DNA: TGTGCCACCAGTGATTTCGGACTAGCGGGGGGGAATGAGCAGTTCTTC

size: NA
V: TRBV3-1/TRBV3-2
J: TRBJ1-2
D: TRBD1
CDR3: CASSFGQGRGYTF
DNA: TGTGCCAGCAGCTTCGGACAGGGGAGAGGCTACACCTTC

size: NA
V: TRBV9
J: TRBJ2-5
D: TRBD2
CDR3: CASSVAGGTEETQYF
DNA: TGTGCCAGCAGCGTAGCCGGGGGGACCGAAGAGACCCAGTACTTC

size: NA
V: TRBV19
J: TRBJ2-4
D: NA
CDR3: CASSYSGVAKNIQYF
DNA: TGTGCCAGTAGTTACTCGGGTGTCGCCAAAAACATTCAGTACTTC

size: NA
V: TRBV9
J: TRBJ2-6
D: NA
CDR3: CASSIRGTGANVLTF
DNA: TGTGCCAGCAGCATCAGGGGTACTGGGGCCAACGTCCTGACTTTC

size: NA
V: TRBV2
J: TRBJ1-5
D: TRBD1
CDR3: CASSGTGGNQPQHF
DNA: TGTGCCAGCAGTGGAACAGGGGGCAATCAGCCCCAGCATTTT

size: NA
V: TRBV9
J: TRBJ2-2
D: TRBD1
CDR3: CASSPGDRGLTGELFF
DNA: TGTGCCAGCAGCCCGGGGGACAGGGGGCTCACCGGGGAGCTGTTTTTT

size: NA
V: TRBV5-1
J: TRBJ1-5
D: NA
CDR3: CASSSDTGTHSNQPQHF
DNA: TGCGCCAGCAGCTCCGATACCGGGACACATAGCAATCAGCCCCAGCATTTT

size: NA
V: TRBV2
J: TRBJ1-1
D: NA
CDR3: CASSLTRTVRRTEAFF
DNA: TGTGCCAGCAGTCTTACTCGGACAGTCCGGCGCACTGAAGCTTTCTTT

size: once
V: TRBV18
J: TRBJ1-4
D: NA
CDR3: CASLAATTNEKLFF
DNA: TGTGCCAGCTTAGCGGCTACAACTAATGAAAAACTGTTTTTT